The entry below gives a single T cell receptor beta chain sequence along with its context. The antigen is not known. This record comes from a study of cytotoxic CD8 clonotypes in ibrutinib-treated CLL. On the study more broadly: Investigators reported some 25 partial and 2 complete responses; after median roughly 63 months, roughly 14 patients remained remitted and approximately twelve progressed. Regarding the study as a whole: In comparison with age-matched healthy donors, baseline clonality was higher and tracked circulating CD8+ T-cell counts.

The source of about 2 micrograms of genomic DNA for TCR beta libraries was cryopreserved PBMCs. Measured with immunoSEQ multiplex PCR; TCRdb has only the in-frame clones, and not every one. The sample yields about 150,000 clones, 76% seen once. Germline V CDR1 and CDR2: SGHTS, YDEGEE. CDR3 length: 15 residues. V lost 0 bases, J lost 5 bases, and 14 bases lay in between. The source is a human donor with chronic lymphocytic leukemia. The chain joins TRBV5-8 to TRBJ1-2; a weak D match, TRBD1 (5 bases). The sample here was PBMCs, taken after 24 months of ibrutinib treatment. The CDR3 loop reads CASSLAGQGGYGYTF. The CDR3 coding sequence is TGTGCCAGCAGCTTGGCCGGGCAGGGTGGTTATGGCTACACCTTC. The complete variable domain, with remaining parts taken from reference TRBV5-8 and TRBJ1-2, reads EAGVTQSPTHLIKTRGQQATLRCSPISGHTSVYWYQQALGLGLQFLLWYDEGEERNRGNFPPRFSGRQFPNYSSELNVNALELEDSALYLCASSLAGQGGYGYTFGSGTRLTVV.